This T cell receptor (beta chain) was captured by sequencing in a study of blood T cell repertoires in COVID-19. Germline loops: CDR1 MNHEY, CDR2 SVGAGI. V was trimmed by 8 bases and J by 7 bases, leaving 15 bases between them. The CDR3 totals 12 residues. Repertoires were generated with immunoSEQ multiplex PCR, while TCRdb's copy carries only in-frame clones and drops some. The sample yields some 140,000 clones, 84% seen once. The sequenced sample consisted of PBMCs or T cells enriched from blood (not recorded which). This TCR was recovered from a man aged 35 to 55 with acute COVID-19. The chain couples TRBV6-5 to TRBJ2-7; D possibly corresponds to TRBD2 (5 bases). CDR3 sequence (DNA): TGTGCCAGCGTCGGCCGCTCGGGGGAGCAGTACTTC. Translating it yields CASVGRSGEQYF.